This TCR beta chain was recorded in a study of shared clonotypes between healthy human individuals. Notes on the study in general: Non-shared clonotypes were found to have lower generation probabilities than the clonotypes that were shared by all four of the sorted-subset donors.

To note about this clone: The antigen is undetermined.

Profiled with immunoSEQ multiplex PCR; TCRdb holds only in-frame clones, not every one. The sample has some 1,600,000 clones, about 98% seen once. The CDR3 totals 14 residues. Per germline, CDR1 SGHAT and CDR2 FQNNGV. With 5 bases clipped from V and 10 bases from J, the junction kept 10 bases outside the gene matches. The genes are TRBV11-2 and TRBJ1-4, with TRBD1 matching over 7 bases. Input material: naive CD4+ T cells sorted from blood. Regarding subset: CD45RA+ positively selected. The clonotype comes from a man aged 30-40 years in good health. The DNA for the CDR3 is TGTGCCAGCAGCCCCAACAGGGGTGTCGGAAAACTGTTTTTT. Its translation: CASSPNRGVGKLFF. The full variable domain, rest sourced from reference TRBV11-2 and TRBJ1-4, is EAGVAQSPRYKIIEKRQSVAFWCNPISGHATLYWYQQILGQGPKLLIQFQNNGVVDDSQLPKDRFSAERLKGVDSTLKIQPAKLEDSAVYLCASSPNRGVGKLFFGSGTQLSVL.